A single sample gave rise to the 25 T cell receptor beta chains below, sequenced in a study of regulatory T cells in long-lasting Graves disease. Time point noted: newly diagnosed GD, antithyroid drugs for less than 3 months. RNA from PBMCs was the source of the TCR library. iRepertoire HTBI primers and Arm-PCR of CDR3 regions built TCR beta libraries. TCRdb reprocessed the multiplex PCR reads with MiXCR, giving one entry per CDR3 protein. Among fewer than 350,000 distinct CDR3 sequences listed, about a sixth were seen once. The specimen was peripheral blood mononuclear cells (PBMCs), collected at new diagnosis, from a patient treated with antithyroid drugs. The source of these receptors is a female donor with Graves disease.

J is TRBJ2-3 and V is TRBV24-1; 12 bases match TRBD2. The CDR3 extends over 17 amino acids. Germline V gene sequence: CDR1 KGHDR, CDR2 SFDVKD. The V segment lost 0 bases and the J segment 4 bases; nucleotides outside the gene matches: 4. Here the CDR3 reads CATSDLPSSGRADTQYF. In DNA form, the CDR3 reads TGTGCCACCAGTGATTTGCCGTCTAGCGGGAGGGCAGATACGCAGTATTTT.

This clonotype was found many times. The chain has TRBV30 and TRBJ1-3; D is ambiguous. The germline gives CDR1 GTSNPN, CDR2 SVGIG (reference sequence). The ends were cut back, 0 bases at V and 0 bases at J, with 9 bases in the middle. The CDR3 is 15 amino acids. The CDR3 DNA reads as TGTGCCTGGAGTGTCCCCGACCTCTCTGGAAACACCATATATTTT. Protein sequence: CAWSVPDLSGNTIYF.

This chain links TRBV11-2 with TRBJ2-5; the D gene is possibly TRBD1 (5 bases). The CDR3 sequence is 15 residues long. Trimming pared 0 bases from V and 3 bases from J, leaving 11 bases between. Per germline, CDR1 SGHAT and CDR2 FQNNGV. The CDR3 loop is CASSLERGLEETQYF. CDR3 DNA sequence: TGTGCCAGCAGCTTAGAAAGGGGATTGGAAGAGACCCAGTACTTC.

This clonotype was detected many times. The genes are TRBV12-3 or TRBV12-4 and TRBJ1-5; D not resolved. Deletions cut 1 base from V and 5 bases from J, with 9 bases between. The CDR3 length is 14 residues. The DNA for the CDR3 is TGTGCCAGCAGTTTAGTCACTGCGGATCAGCCCCAGCATTTT. This encodes CASSLVTADQPQHF.

This clonotype was detected ten times or more. V gene TRBV12-3 or TRBV12-4 combines with J gene TRBJ2-7; D is undetermined. The CDR3 has 13 amino acids. V lost 3 bases to trimming and J lost 0 bases, with 6 bases between them. The CDR3 DNA is TGTGCCAGCAGTTTTGACCGCTCCTACGAGCAGTACTTC. Protein sequence: CASSFDRSYEQYF.

The V gene is TRBV4-3, the J gene TRBJ1-5, with 9 bases fitting TRBD1. With V trimmed by 0 bases and J by 1 base, 7 bases remained unmatched. The CDR3 is 18 residues long. CDR1 is LGHNA and CDR2 is YSLEER in the germline V gene. The CDR3 DNA follows: TGCGCCAGCAGCCAAGAAGTCTCCGGGACAGGGAGCAATCAGCCCCAGCATTTT. It specifies CASSQEVSGTGSNQPQHF.

As to this clonotype: Since a much larger clone is just one base distant, this may be a read error. This chain joins TRBV6-1 and TRBJ2-1; D tentatively reads TRBD1 or TRBD2 (5 bases each). This CDR3 region has 14 residues. CDR1 is MNHNS, CDR2 SASEGT, per germline. The CDR3 nucleotides are TGTGCCAGCAGTCCGGGACGCGACTACAATGAGCAGTCCTTC. This codes for CASSPGRDYNEQSF.

There are many counts of this clonotype. This chain connects TRBV11-2 to TRBJ2-7, with TRBD2 identical over 7 bases. Germline CDR1 SGHAT, CDR2 FQNNGV. J gave up 6 bases and V 2 bases, and 7 bases lay outside the gene matches. This CDR3 spans 14 amino acids. Written as DNA, the CDR3 is TGTGCCAGCAGCTTAATGCGGGAGAGAGGCGAGCAGTACTTC. The encoded protein is CASSLMRERGEQYF.

V is TRBV25-1 and J is TRBJ1-2; a weak D match, TRBD1 (5 bases). CDR3 length equals 14 residues. Deletions cut 4 bases from V and 7 bases from J, with 16 bases between. Germline CDR1 reads MGHDK; CDR2 reads SYGVNS. Here the CDR3 DNA reads TGTGCCAGCAGTGGGCTACAGGCCTACTGTGGCTACACCTTC. Translation gives CASSGLQAYCGYTF.

This clonotype was counted once. The conserved closing phenylalanine or tryptophan is absent in this CDR3, likely reflecting a read error. This sequence joins TRBV7-2 and TRBJ1-2; no definite D call. In germline, CDR1 is SGHTA, CDR2 FQGNSA. Deletions cut 7 bases from V and 1 base from J, with 16 bases between. The CDR3 runs to 15 residues. In DNA, the CDR3 is TGTGCCAGCAAAATATTTTCGGCGGATAACTATGGCTACACCCTC. This codes for CASKIFSADNYGYTL.

This clonotype was seen a single time. Relative to the germline gene, one junction end is altered; a read error may explain this. The rearrangement links TRBV12-3 or TRBV12-4 to TRBJ2-7; no clear D. The CDR3 covers 14 residues. CDR3 region: CAGSLGTHSYEQYF. CDR3 DNA: TGTGCCGGCAGTTTAGGTACTCACTCCTACGAGCAGTACTTC.

V is TRBV4-1 and J is TRBJ2-3; 8 positions match TRBD2. The CDR3 extends over 12 amino acids. From germline, CDR1 is MGHRA and CDR2 YSYEKL. The J segment lost 8 bases and the V segment lost 3 bases, leaving 1 base of the junction unmatched. The CDR3 region has the DNA TGCGCCAGCAGCCAGCTAGCGGGTACGCAGTATTTT. Its protein is CASSQLAGTQYF.

This clonotype was recorded a few times. The CDR3 DNA reads TGTGCCAGCAGTGCCACCCTTACAGGGGTTGGGTACAATGAGCAGTTCTTC. Translated: CASSATLTGVGYNEQFF. This chain uses TRBV25-1 with TRBJ2-1; 7 bases are shared with TRBD1. The ends lost 4 bases at V and 4 bases at J; junction bases unmatched: 13. This CDR3 is built from 17 residues. CDR1 is MGHDK, CDR2 SYGVNS, per germline. The entire variable domain, with the rest obtained from reference TRBV25-1 and TRBJ2-1, is as follows: EADIYQTPRYLVIGTGKKITLECSQTMGHDKMYWYQQDPGMELHLIHYSYGVNSTEKGDLSSESTVSRIRTEHFPLTLESARPSHTSQYLCASSATLTGVGYNEQFFGPGTRLTVL.

The table lists this clonotype with many counts. The V call is TRBV12-3 or TRBV12-4, the J call TRBJ1-2; D is ambiguous. There are 12 residues in the CDR3. V was clipped by 3 bases and J by 6 bases, with 8 bases between them. The CDR3 DNA reads as TGTGCCAGCAGTTTTTTTCCCAATGGCTACACCTTC. It specifies CASSFFPNGYTF.

The table lists this clonotype with many counts. CDR3 sequence: CASRALPTGYYGYTF. CDR3 sequence (DNA): TGTGCCAGCAGGGCGCTTCCGACAGGATACTATGGCTACACCTTC. The chain joins TRBV2 to TRBJ1-2; D may be TRBD1 (6 bases). Germline V gives CDR1 SNHLY, CDR2 FYNNEI. Trimming removed 6 bases at V and 3 bases at J, with 17 bases between. This CDR3 has 15 amino acids.

This clonotype was observed many times. This chain uses TRBV3-1 with TRBJ1-2; D is ambiguous. This CDR3 contains 13 residues. In germline, CDR1 is LGHDT, CDR2 YNNKEL (reference sequence). V was trimmed by 3 bases and J by 1 base, leaving 6 bases between them. The CDR3 nucleotides read TGTGCCAGCAGCCAGGAGGGTAACTATGGCTACACCTTC. Translated: CASSQEGNYGYTF. Together with reference TRBV3-1 and TRBJ1-2, the CDR3 gives the full variable domain: DTAVSQTPKYLVTQMGNDKSIKCEQNLGHDTMYWYKQDSKKFLKIMFSYNNKELIINETVPNRFSPKSPDKAHLNLHINSLELGDSAVYFCASSQEGNYGYTFGSGTRLTVV.

About this clonotype: Possible read error: a much larger clone is one base away. The chain links TRBV9 to TRBJ2-1; D gene unclear. CDR1 is SGDLS, CDR2 YYNGEE, per germline. The CDR3 is 12 residues long. V was shortened by 5 bases and J by 11 bases, with 14 bases between the two germline ends. CDR3: CASSPFSRKQFF. In nucleotides, the CDR3 is TGTGCCAGCAGTCCGTTTTCGCGGAAGCAGTTCTTC.

This clonotype was counted ten times or more. V usage is TRBV15 and J usage is TRBJ1-1; weak D call: TRBD1 (5 bases). The length of the CDR3 is 13 residues. Looked up from germline, CDR1 is LNHNV and CDR2 is YYDKDF (reference sequence). Trimming pared 3 bases from V and 6 bases from J, leaving 11 bases between. The CDR3 DNA is TGTGCCACCAGCAGGGGGGGGACGTCTGAAGCTTTCTTT. The encoded protein is CATSRGGTSEAFF.

The table lists this clonotype with a few counts. V is TRBV25-1 and J is TRBJ2-5, with TRBD2 matching 8 bases. Germline V lookup: CDR1 MGHDK, CDR2 SYGVNS. CDR3 size: 15 residues. V lost 1 base to trimming and J lost 4 bases; unmatched junction nucleotides: 5. The CDR3 loop reads CASSESGGNRETQYF. The DNA for the CDR3 is TGTGCCAGCAGTGAATCGGGGGGGAATCGAGAGACCCAGTACTTC.

Concerning this clonotype itself: The conserved final phenylalanine or tryptophan is absent from the CDR3, which likely points to a read error. The V gene is TRBV5-1, the J gene TRBJ2-1; 7 nucleotides line up with TRBD1. Germline loops: CDR1 SGHRS, CDR2 YFSETQ. J lost 10 bases, V lost 0 bases, and 10 bases had no gene match. CDR3 length: 15 residues. In DNA, the CDR3 is TGCGCCAGCAGCTTGGCCCAGGGGGAGACTCTCGAGCAGTTCTAC. Residues: CASSLAQGETLEQFY.

With regard to this clonotype: Given a much more abundant clone one base away, this may be a read error. V usage is TRBV27 and J usage is TRBJ2-7; D gene unclear. The CDR3 runs 13 residues. With 5 bases removed from V and 2 bases from J, the gap between germline ends came to 10 bases. The V gene's germline CDR1 is MNHEY and CDR2 SMNVEV (reference sequence). DNA for the CDR3: TGTGCCAGCAGTAAAAGCAGTCCCTACGAGCAGTACTTC. It codes for CASSKSSPYEQYF.

This clonotype showed up many times. The chain uses TRBV3-1 and TRBJ1-4; D remains unclear. The V end lost 1 base, the J end lost 13 bases, and 13 bases lay between the germline ends. The CDR3 extends over 13 amino acids. CDR1 and CDR2 (germline): LGHDT, YNNKEL (reference sequence). The CDR3 loop is CASSQVEKNGLFF. The CDR3 DNA reads TGTGCCAGCAGCCAAGTCGAGAAGAATGGACTGTTTTTT.

Turning to this clonotype: With only one base between it and a far larger clone, this is likely a read error. V gene TRBV30 combines with J gene TRBJ2-1; perhaps TRBD2 as D (5 bases). The J call may be mistaken, given a closer DNA end match to TRBJ2-5. The V gene's germline CDR1 is GTSNPN and CDR2 SVGIG (reference sequence). The length of the CDR3 is 14 residues. CDR3 sequence reads: CAWSSREKREAQYF. CDR3 coding DNA: TGTGCCTGGAGCTCGAGGGAAAAACGAGAGGCCCAGTACTTC.

This clonotype was found many times. The rearrangement uses TRBV15 and TRBJ2-5, with D tentatively TRBD1 (6 bases). V shed 8 bases and J shed 2 bases, with 9 bases lying between them. The CDR3 is 12 residues long. Germline CDR1 reads LNHNV; CDR2 reads YYDKDF (reference sequence). The CDR3 loop is CATGQFQETQYF. CDR3 DNA sequence: TGTGCCACCGGACAGTTTCAAGAGACCCAGTACTTC.

Only a few counts were recorded for this clonotype. The chain carries TRBV28 and TRBJ2-1, with 9 bases aligning to TRBD2. Trimming cost V 3 bases and J 0 bases; bases outside gene matches: 6. The length of the CDR3 is 17 residues. CDR1 is MDHEN and CDR2 is SYDVKM in the germline V gene. CDR3 in amino acids: CASSFGSGSYSYNEQFF. For the CDR3, the DNA is TGTGCCAGCAGTTTCGGTAGCGGGAGCTACTCCTACAATGAGCAGTTCTTC.